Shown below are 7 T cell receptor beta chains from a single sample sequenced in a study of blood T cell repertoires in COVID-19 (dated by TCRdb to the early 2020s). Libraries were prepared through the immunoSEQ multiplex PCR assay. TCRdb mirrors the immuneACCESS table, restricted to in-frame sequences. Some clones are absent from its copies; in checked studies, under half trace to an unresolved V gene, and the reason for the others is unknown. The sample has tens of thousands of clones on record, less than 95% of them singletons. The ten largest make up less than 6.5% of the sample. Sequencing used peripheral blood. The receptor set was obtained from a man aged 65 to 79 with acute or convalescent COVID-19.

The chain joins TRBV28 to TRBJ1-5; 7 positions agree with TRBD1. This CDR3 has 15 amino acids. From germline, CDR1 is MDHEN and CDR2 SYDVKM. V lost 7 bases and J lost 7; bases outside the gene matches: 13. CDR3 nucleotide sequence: TGTGCCAGCACCCTTAACGTGGCAGGGGGACAGCCCCAGCATTTT. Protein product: CASTLNVAGGQPQHF.

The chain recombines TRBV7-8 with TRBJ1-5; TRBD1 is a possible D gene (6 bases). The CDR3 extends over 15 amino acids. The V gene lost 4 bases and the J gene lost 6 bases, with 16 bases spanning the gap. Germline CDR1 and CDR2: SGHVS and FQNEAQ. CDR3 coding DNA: TGTGCCAGCAGCTCCTCAGGGGTAATCGGTCAGCCCCAGCATTTT. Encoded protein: CASSSSGVIGQPQHF.

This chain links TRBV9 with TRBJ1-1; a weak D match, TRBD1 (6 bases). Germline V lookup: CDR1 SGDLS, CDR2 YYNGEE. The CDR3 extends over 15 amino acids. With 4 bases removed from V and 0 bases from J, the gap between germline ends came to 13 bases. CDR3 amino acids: CASSPRGSVNTEAFF. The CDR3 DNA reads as TGTGCCAGCAGCCCCAGGGGATCTGTGAACACTGAAGCTTTCTTT.

This CDR3 is CASRKGGNYGYTF. CDR3 in DNA: TGTGCCAGCAGGAAAGGGGGCAACTATGGCTACACCTTC. The rearrangement joins TRBV12-3 or TRBV12-4 to TRBJ1-2; 7 bases align to TRBD1. The length of the CDR3 is 13 residues. V lost 6 bases to trimming and J lost 2 bases; unmatched junction nucleotides: 3.

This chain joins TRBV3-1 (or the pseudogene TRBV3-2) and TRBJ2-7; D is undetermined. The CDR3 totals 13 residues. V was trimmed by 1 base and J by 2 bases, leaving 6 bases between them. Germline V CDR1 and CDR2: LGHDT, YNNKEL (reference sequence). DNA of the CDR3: TGTGCCAGCAGCCAAGGGGCGACCTACGAGCAGTACTTC. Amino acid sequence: CASSQGATYEQYF.

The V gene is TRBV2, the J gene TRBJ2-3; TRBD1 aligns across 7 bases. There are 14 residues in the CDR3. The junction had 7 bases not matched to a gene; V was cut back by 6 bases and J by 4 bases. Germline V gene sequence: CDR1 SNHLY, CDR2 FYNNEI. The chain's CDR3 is CASRTQTGPDTQYF. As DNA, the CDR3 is TGTGCCAGCAGGACACAGACAGGGCCAGATACGCAGTATTTT.

DNA for the CDR3: TGTGCCAGCAGCTTAATCCAAGGTCAGGGGGGCTACACCTTC. Translation gives CASSLIQGQGGYTF. The rearrangement uses TRBV7-8 and TRBJ1-2; D possibly corresponds to TRBD1 (6 bases). CDR1 SGHVS and CDR2 FQNEAQ come from the germline V gene. This CDR3 has 14 residues. The V and J ends lost 2 bases and 8 bases respectively, with 15 bases between them. Complete variable domain (other parts from reference TRBV7-8 and TRBJ1-2): GAGVSQSPRYKVAKRGQDVALRCDPISGHVSLFWYQQALGQGPEFLTYFQNEAQLDKSGLPSDRFFAERPEGSVSTLKIQRTQQEDSAVYLCASSLIQGQGGYTFGSGTRLTVV.